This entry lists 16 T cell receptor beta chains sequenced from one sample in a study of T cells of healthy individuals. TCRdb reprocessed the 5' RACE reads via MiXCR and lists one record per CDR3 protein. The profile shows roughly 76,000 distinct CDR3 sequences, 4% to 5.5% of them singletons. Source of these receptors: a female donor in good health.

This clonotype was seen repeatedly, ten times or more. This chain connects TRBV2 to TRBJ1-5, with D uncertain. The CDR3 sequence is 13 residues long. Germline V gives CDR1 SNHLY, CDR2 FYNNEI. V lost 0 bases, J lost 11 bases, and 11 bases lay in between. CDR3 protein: CASSEAPSSAQHF. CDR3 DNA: TGTGCCAGCAGTGAAGCGCCCTCCTCGGCCCAGCATTTT.

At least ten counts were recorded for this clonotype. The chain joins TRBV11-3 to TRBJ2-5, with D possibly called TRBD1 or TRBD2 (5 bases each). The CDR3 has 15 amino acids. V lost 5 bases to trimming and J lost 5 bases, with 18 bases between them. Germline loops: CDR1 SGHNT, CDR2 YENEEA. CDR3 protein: CASSQEGLPQETQYF. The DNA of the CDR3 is TGTGCCAGCAGCCAAGAGGGGCTCCCTCAGGAGACCCAGTACTTC. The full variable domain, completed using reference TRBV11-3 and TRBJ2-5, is EAGVVQSPRYKIIEKKQPVAFWCNPISGHNTLYWYLQNLGQGPELLIRYENEEAVDDSQLPKDRFSAERLKGVDSTLKIQPAELGDSAVYLCASSQEGLPQETQYFGPGTRLLVL.

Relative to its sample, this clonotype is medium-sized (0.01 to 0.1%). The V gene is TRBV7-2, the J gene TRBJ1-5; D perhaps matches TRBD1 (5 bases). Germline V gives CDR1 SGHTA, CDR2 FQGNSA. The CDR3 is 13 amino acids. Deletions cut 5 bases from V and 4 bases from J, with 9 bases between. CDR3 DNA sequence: TGTGCCAGCAGCAGGGGAACTAATCAGCCCCAGCATTTT. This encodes CASSRGTNQPQHF. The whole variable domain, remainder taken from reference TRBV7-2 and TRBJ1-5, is GAGVSQSPSNKVTEKGKDVELRCDPISGHTALYWYRQSLGQGLEFLIYFQGNSAPDKSGLPSDRFSAERTGGSVSTLTIQRTQQEDSAVYLCASSRGTNQPQHFGDGTRLSIL.

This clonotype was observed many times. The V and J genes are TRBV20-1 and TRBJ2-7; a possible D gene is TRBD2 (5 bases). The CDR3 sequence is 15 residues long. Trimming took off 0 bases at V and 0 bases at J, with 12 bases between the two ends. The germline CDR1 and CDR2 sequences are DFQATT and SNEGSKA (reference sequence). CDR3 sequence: CSARDFREDSYEQYF. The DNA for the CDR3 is TGCAGTGCTAGAGATTTTCGGGAAGACTCCTACGAGCAGTACTTC.

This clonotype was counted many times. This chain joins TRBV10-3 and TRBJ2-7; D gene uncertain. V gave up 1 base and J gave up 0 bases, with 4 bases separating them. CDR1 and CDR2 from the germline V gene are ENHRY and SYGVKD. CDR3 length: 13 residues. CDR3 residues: CAISEFSSYEQYF. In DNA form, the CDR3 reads TGTGCCATCAGTGAGTTTAGCTCCTACGAGCAGTACTTC.

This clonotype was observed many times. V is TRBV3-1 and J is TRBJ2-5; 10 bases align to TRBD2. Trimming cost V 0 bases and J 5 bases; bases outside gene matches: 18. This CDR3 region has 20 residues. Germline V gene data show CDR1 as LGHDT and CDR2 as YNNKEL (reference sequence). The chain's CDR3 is CASSQDSLAGDLALGETQYF. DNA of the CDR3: TGTGCCAGCAGCCAAGACTCGCTAGCGGGAGATCTAGCCCTCGGGGAGACCCAGTACTTC.

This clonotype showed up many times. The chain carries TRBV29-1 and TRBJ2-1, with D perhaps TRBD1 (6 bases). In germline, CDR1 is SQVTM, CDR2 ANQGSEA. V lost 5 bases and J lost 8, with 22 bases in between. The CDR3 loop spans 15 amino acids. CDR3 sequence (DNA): TGCAGCGTTCAGGGTGGACAGAATTCGGGCTATGAGCAGTTCTTC. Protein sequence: CSVQGGQNSGYEQFF.

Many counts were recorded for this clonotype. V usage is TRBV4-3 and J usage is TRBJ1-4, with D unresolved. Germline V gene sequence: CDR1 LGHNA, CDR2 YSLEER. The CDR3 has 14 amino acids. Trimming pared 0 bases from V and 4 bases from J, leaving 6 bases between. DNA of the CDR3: TGCGCCAGCAGCCAAGACAGAAATAATGAAAAACTGTTTTTT. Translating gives CASSQDRNNEKLFF.

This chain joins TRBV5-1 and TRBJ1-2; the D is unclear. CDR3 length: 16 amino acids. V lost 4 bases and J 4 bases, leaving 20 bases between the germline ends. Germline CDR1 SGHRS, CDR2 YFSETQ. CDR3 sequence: CASSPARIPSRYGYTF. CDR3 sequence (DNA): TGCGCCAGCAGCCCAGCTCGGATCCCCAGCCGCTATGGCTACACCTTC.

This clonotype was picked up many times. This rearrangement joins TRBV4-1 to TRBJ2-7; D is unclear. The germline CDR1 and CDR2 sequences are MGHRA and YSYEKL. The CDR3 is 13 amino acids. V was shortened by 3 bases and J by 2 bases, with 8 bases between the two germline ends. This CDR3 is CASSHSGTYEQYF. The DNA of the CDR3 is TGCGCCAGCAGCCATTCCGGCACCTACGAGCAGTACTTC.

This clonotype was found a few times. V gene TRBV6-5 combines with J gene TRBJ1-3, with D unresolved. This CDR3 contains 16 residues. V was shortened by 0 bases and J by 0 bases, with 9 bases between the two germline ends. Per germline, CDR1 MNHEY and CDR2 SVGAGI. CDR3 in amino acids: CASSYSRLHSGNTIYF. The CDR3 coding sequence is TGTGCCAGCAGTTACTCGAGACTGCACTCTGGAAACACCATATATTTT.

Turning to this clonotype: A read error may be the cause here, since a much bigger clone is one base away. DNA of the CDR3: TGTGCCAGCAGCTTCGCGGTAGAGACCCAGTACTTC. It is translated as CASSFAVETQYF. The genes are TRBV6-2 or TRBV6-3 and TRBJ2-5, with unresolved D. V lost 6 bases and J 4 bases, leaving 9 bases between the germline ends. This CDR3 has 12 amino acids. From germline, CDR1 is MNHEY and CDR2 SVGEGT.

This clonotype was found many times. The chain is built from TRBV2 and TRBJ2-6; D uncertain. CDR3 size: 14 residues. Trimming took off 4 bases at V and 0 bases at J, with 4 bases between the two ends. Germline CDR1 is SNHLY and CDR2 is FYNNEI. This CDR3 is CASSVYSGANVLTF. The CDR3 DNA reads TGTGCCAGCAGTGTCTACTCTGGGGCCAACGTCCTGACTTTC.

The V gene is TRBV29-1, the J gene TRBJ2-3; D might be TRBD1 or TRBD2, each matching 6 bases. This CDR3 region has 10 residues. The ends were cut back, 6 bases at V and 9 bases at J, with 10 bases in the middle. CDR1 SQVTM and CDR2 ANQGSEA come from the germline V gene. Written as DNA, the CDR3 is TGCAGCGTGGGGGGCGAAACGCAGTATTTT. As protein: CSVGGETQYF.

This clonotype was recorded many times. CDR3 loop: CASSRRQGVYEQYF. Written as DNA, the CDR3 is TGTGCCAGCAGCAGGAGACAGGGGGTCTACGAGCAGTACTTC. V usage is TRBV7-9 and J usage is TRBJ2-7; 9 nucleotides match TRBD1. The V segment lost 5 bases and the J segment 3 bases; nucleotides outside the gene matches: 5. Germline V gene sequence: CDR1 SEHNR, CDR2 FQNEAQ (reference sequence). The length of the CDR3 is 14 residues.

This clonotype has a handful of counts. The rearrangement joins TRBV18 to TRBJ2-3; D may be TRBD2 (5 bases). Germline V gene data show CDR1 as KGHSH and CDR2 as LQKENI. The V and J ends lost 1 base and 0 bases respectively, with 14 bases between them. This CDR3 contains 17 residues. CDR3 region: CASSPLRGSDSTDTQYF. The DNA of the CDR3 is TGTGCCAGCTCACCACTAAGAGGGTCGGATAGCACAGATACGCAGTATTTT.